This passage covers 30 T cell receptor beta chains from one sample sequenced in a study of blood T cell repertoires in COVID-19 (dated by TCRdb to the early 2020s). Libraries came from the immunoSEQ multiplex PCR assay. TCRdb carries this immuneACCESS record with in-frame sequences only. Its versions omit some clonotypes, under half of them owing to an unresolved V gene in the studies checked, with the rest unexplained. Here the sample has over 200,000 clones; around four fifths occur a single time. Of the sample, about 15% is held by the ten largest clones. Material for sequencing was PBMCs or T cells enriched from blood (not recorded which). The receptors shown here come from a man aged 40-49 years who had recovered from COVID-19.

The chain has TRBV6-5 and TRBJ1-6; D perhaps matches TRBD1 (5 bases). Trimming removed 1 base from V and 8 bases from J, with 12 bases in between. Germline V CDR1 and CDR2: MNHEY, SVGAGI. This CDR3 is 15 amino acids long. The CDR3 here is CASSYWGSRDSPLHF. CDR3 bases: TGTGCCAGCAGTTACTGGGGTTCCAGGGATTCACCCCTCCACTTT.

This clone appeared once. The chain uses TRBV14 and TRBJ1-2, with D unclear. This CDR3 is built from 14 residues. CDR1 and CDR2 (germline): SGHDN, FVKESK. V lost 0 bases to trimming and J lost 5 bases, with 10 bases between them. Here the CDR3 DNA reads TGTGCCAGCAGCCAAGAAAAATCGCGGTATGGCTACACCTTC. The encoded protein is CASSQEKSRYGYTF.

The chain couples TRBV24-1 to TRBJ2-5, with D tentatively TRBD2 (5 bases). Germline-derived CDR1 and CDR2 are KGHDR and SFDVKD. Trimming removed 3 bases at V and 5 bases at J, with 15 bases between. This CDR3 is built from 15 residues. The CDR3 DNA follows: TGTGCCACCAGTGATCCGGCACGGGAAGTGGAGACCCAGTACTTC. Translating it yields CATSDPAREVETQYF.

The CDR3 DNA is TGTGCCAGCAGCGGACAGCGAATAGTCCAAGAGACCCAGTACTTC. It yields the protein CASSGQRIVQETQYF. The chain combines TRBV6-5 with TRBJ2-5; tentative D call: TRBD1 (6 bases). V lost 6 bases to trimming and J lost 1 base, with 15 bases between them. CDR3 length: 15 amino acids. From germline, CDR1 is MNHEY and CDR2 SVGAGI.

This clone was found a few times. The V call is TRBV30, the J call TRBJ2-5, with TRBD2 identical over 10 bases. The CDR3 spans 15 residues. Unmatched junction bases numbered 4, after V lost 0 bases and J lost 3 bases. Per the germline V gene, CDR1 is GTSNPN and CDR2 is SVGIG (reference sequence). As DNA, the CDR3 is TGTGCCTGGAGTGTGGGACTAGCGTTCGAAGAGACCCAGTACTTC. Protein sequence: CAWSVGLAFEETQYF.

The rearrangement joins TRBV19 to TRBJ1-2; D ambiguous. Germline V gene data show CDR1 as LNHDA and CDR2 as SQIVND (reference sequence). This CDR3 is 13 amino acids long. Trimming cost V 6 bases and J 6 bases, with 14 bases left between them. The CDR3 protein is CASRLDTSHGYTF. The DNA for the CDR3 is TGTGCCAGTAGGCTCGACACCTCCCATGGCTACACCTTC. Supplemented by reference TRBV19 and TRBJ1-2, the full variable domain reads DGGITQSPKYLFRKEGQNVTLSCEQNLNHDAMYWYRQDPGQGLRLIYYSQIVNDFQKGDIAEGYSVSREKKESFPLTVTSAQKNPTAFYLCASRLDTSHGYTFGSGTRLTVV.

CDR3 nucleotide sequence: TGTGCCAGTAGTAGGGGGAGCTCCTACAATGAGCAGTTCTTC. Its translation is CASSRGSSYNEQFF. The chain combines TRBV27 with TRBJ2-1, with D tentatively TRBD1 (6 bases). The length of the CDR3 is 14 residues. In germline, CDR1 is MNHEY, CDR2 SMNVEV (reference sequence). Trimming took off 9 bases at V and 0 bases at J, with 12 bases between the two ends.

The CDR3, as DNA: TGCAGCGTTGCCCCGGGACGGGGGGACACCGGGGAGCTGTTTTTT. This sequence encodes CSVAPGRGDTGELFF. J is TRBJ2-2 and V is TRBV29-1; 7 bases agree with TRBD2. With 4 bases clipped from V and 3 bases from J, the junction kept 8 bases outside the gene matches. Germline V CDR1 and CDR2: SQVTM, ANQGSEA. The CDR3 length is 15 residues.

This clone turned up a few times. The junction and the germline gene differ at one end; a read error may be behind it. The chain is built from TRBV25-1 and TRBJ2-7; 9 bases are a match to TRBD1. Germline V gene data show CDR1 as MGHDK and CDR2 as SYGVNS. CDR3 length equals 15 residues. The CDR3 sequence: CASSVTGTGILALHF. In nucleotides, the CDR3 is TGTGCCAGCAGTGTAACCGGGACAGGGATCCTAGCCTTGCACTTC.

V and J are TRBV5-5 and TRBJ2-3; no clear D. Per the germline V gene, CDR1 is SGHKS and CDR2 is YYEKEE (reference sequence). The CDR3 has 15 residues. V lost 1 base, J lost 2 bases, and 11 bases lay in between. The CDR3 bases are TGTGCCAGCAGCTTGCAAGGTAGCTTCACAGATACGCAGTATTTT. It is translated as CASSLQGSFTDTQYF.

The V and J genes are TRBV11-2 and TRBJ2-5; the match to TRBD2 covers 11 bases. CDR1 and CDR2 (germline): SGHAT, FQNNGV. This CDR3 has 14 residues. Losses at the gene ends were 4 bases for V and 9 bases for J; bases not matched to a gene: 7. The CDR3 sequence is CASSSTSGVLAQYF. The CDR3 DNA sequence: TGTGCCAGCAGCTCGACTAGCGGGGTGCTGGCCCAGTACTTC.

For this clone: A much larger clone is a single base away; this may be a read error. The V gene is TRBV3-1 (or the pseudogene TRBV3-2), the J gene TRBJ1-3; possibly TRBD1 for D (6 bases). V was cut by 1 base and J by 0 bases, with 7 bases left in between. This CDR3 has 15 residues. Germline loops: CDR1 LGHDT, CDR2 YNNKEL (reference sequence). CDR3 region: CASSQGDISGNTIYF. DNA of the CDR3: TGTGCCAGCAGCCAAGGGGACATCTCTGGAAACACCATATATTTT.

The genes are TRBV27 and TRBJ1-1, with D possibly matching TRBD1 (5 bases). Trimming removed 1 base from V and 0 bases from J, with 18 bases in between. CDR1 MNHEY and CDR2 SMNVEV come from the germline V gene (reference sequence). The CDR3 consists of 18 residues. The CDR3 region has the DNA TGTGCCAGCAGTTTATTAGGTTTCTGGGGGGGTATGAACACTGAAGCTTTCTTT. This translates into CASSLLGFWGGMNTEAFF.

The rearrangement joins TRBV4-1 to TRBJ1-4, with a possible D match to TRBD1 (5 bases). The V and J ends lost 4 bases and 0 bases respectively, with 6 bases between them. Germline assignment: CDR1 MGHRA and CDR2 YSYEKL. This CDR3 has 14 residues. The CDR3 is CASSPRATNEKLFF. The DNA for the CDR3 is TGCGCCAGCAGCCCCAGGGCAACTAATGAAAAACTGTTTTTT.

This clone has just one count. This sequence joins TRBV19 and TRBJ1-5, with D unclear. This CDR3 is 12 amino acids long. Deletions cut 8 bases from V and 3 bases from J, with 8 bases between. Looked up from germline, CDR1 is LNHDA and CDR2 is SQIVND (reference sequence). CDR3 DNA sequence: TGTGCCAGTCAACGGTTCAATCAGCCCCAGCATTTT. This codes for CASQRFNQPQHF. Full variable domain (rest looked up from reference TRBV19 and TRBJ1-5): DGGITQSPKYLFRKEGQNVTLSCEQNLNHDAMYWYRQDPGQGLRLIYYSQIVNDFQKGDIAEGYSVSREKKESFPLTVTSAQKNPTAFYLCASQRFNQPQHFGDGTRLSIL.

The gene calls are TRBV4-3 and TRBJ1-2; 8 nucleotides align to TRBD1. V dropped 2 bases and J dropped 4; count of bases not matched to a gene: 6. Germline V gives CDR1 LGHNA, CDR2 YSLEER. The CDR3 contains 15 residues. The CDR3 nucleotides are TGCGCCAGCAGCCAAATCCCAGGGGGCATCTATGGCTACACCTTC. Translation gives CASSQIPGGIYGYTF.

This clone was counted only a few times. This rearrangement joins TRBV28 to TRBJ2-7, with a tentative D call TRBD2 (6 bases). The V and J ends lost 2 bases and 3 bases respectively, with 20 bases between them. CDR1 and CDR2 (germline): MDHEN, SYDVKM. There are 17 residues in the CDR3. The CDR3 here is CASSLDTSSVRVYEQYF. In nucleotides, the CDR3 is TGTGCCAGCAGTTTAGATACTAGCAGTGTTCGTGTCTACGAGCAGTACTTC. The full variable domain, with the rest looked up from reference TRBV28 and TRBJ2-7, is DVKVTQSSRYLVKRTGEKVFLECVQDMDHENMFWYRQDPGLGLRLIYFSYDVKMKEKGDIPEGYSVSREKKERFSLILESASTNQTSMYLCASSLDTSSVRVYEQYFGPGTRLTVT.

The V call is TRBV5-1, the J call TRBJ1-1, with TRBD1 identical over 10 bases. Trimming took 4 bases from V and 3 from J; bases not matched to a gene: 9. Germline loops: CDR1 SGHRS, CDR2 YFSETQ. This CDR3 has 16 residues. The CDR3 here is CASSPQGQGTHTEAFF. The DNA for the CDR3 is TGCGCCAGCAGCCCCCAGGGACAGGGGACACACACTGAAGCTTTCTTT.

This clone was recorded only once. The genes are TRBV29-1 and TRBJ1-3, with a tentative D call TRBD1 (6 bases). The CDR3 runs to 14 residues. Germline-derived CDR1 and CDR2 are SQVTM and ANQGSEA. The ends were cut back, 0 bases at V and 4 bases at J, with 10 bases in the middle. The CDR3 DNA sequence: TGCAGCGTTGAAGACCCAGGGGTGGGAAACACCATATATTTT. Protein: CSVEDPGVGNTIYF.

The rearrangement joins TRBV9 to TRBJ2-5; 16 nucleotides align to TRBD2. This CDR3 comprises 17 residues. Germline CDR1 and CDR2: SGDLS and YYNGEE. V was clipped by 4 bases and J by 2 bases; unmatched bases: 5. The CDR3 region is CASSLGLAGGKQETQYF. In DNA form, the CDR3 reads TGTGCCAGCAGCCTGGGACTAGCGGGGGGGAAGCAAGAGACCCAGTACTTC.

This clone was found once. The chain links TRBV10-3 to TRBJ2-1, with 12 bases that match TRBD2. After removal of 3 bases from V and 7 bases from J, the junction contained 16 bases not matched to a gene. This CDR3 is 19 amino acids long. Per the germline V gene, CDR1 is ENHRY and CDR2 is SYGVKD. CDR3 coding DNA: TGTGCCATCAGTGATCTTTCGTCTAGCGGGGGGGCCACGCCGAATGAGCAGTTCTTC. It codes for CAISDLSSSGGATPNEQFF.

This clone was seen a handful of times. The chain recombines TRBV2 with TRBJ2-2; tentative D call: TRBD1 (5 bases). The CDR3 is 14 residues long. Germline assignment: CDR1 SNHLY and CDR2 FYNNEI. Trimming left V 2 bases short and J 5 bases short, with 9 bases between. In nucleotides, the CDR3 is TGTGCCAGCAGTGAAAGGGGCGGAACCGGGGAGCTGTTTTTT. It is translated as CASSERGGTGELFF. Complete variable domain (other parts from reference TRBV2 and TRBJ2-2): EPEVTQTPSHQVTQMGQEVILRCVPISNHLYFYWYRQILGQKVEFLVSFYNNEISEKSEIFDDQFSVERPDGSNFTLKIRSTKLEDSAMYFCASSERGGTGELFFGEGSRLTVL.

V is TRBV6-5 and J is TRBJ2-3, with D perhaps TRBD1 (5 bases). The CDR3 consists of 15 residues. Trimming pared 6 bases from V and 3 bases from J, leaving 16 bases between. Germline assignment: CDR1 MNHEY and CDR2 SVGAGI. This CDR3 is CASSAHQGGTDTQYF. In nucleotides, the CDR3 is TGTGCCAGCAGCGCGCACCAGGGTGGAACAGATACGCAGTATTTT.

The CDR3, as DNA: TGTGCCAGCTGTCGGAGGACCGGGGAGCTGTTTTTT. Its translation: CASCRRTGELFF. The chain links TRBV28 to TRBJ2-2; D may be TRBD2 (5 bases). This CDR3 is built from 12 residues. Germline values: CDR1 MDHEN, CDR2 SYDVKM. Trimming took off 8 bases at V and 5 bases at J, with 9 bases between the two ends.

This clone was seen just once. The CDR3 bases are TGTGCCACCTCCCAGAATAATTCACCCCTCCACTTT. Translated: CATSQNNSPLHF. The chain uses TRBV28 and TRBJ1-6, with D hard to call. Trimming shortened V by 10 bases and J by 5 bases, and 9 bases separated the two germline ends. Germline CDR1 MDHEN, CDR2 SYDVKM. The CDR3 runs to 12 residues.

The chain couples TRBV3-1 (or the pseudogene TRBV3-2) to TRBJ2-7; 7 positions match TRBD2. This CDR3 is built from 18 residues. Germline values: CDR1 LGHDT, CDR2 YNNKEL (reference sequence). J lost 6 bases, V lost 4 bases, and 21 bases had no gene match. The CDR3 sequence: CASSPPPGSGKTPGEQYF. CDR3 bases: TGTGCCAGCAGCCCGCCCCCGGGGAGCGGGAAAACCCCCGGCGAGCAGTACTTC.

The rearrangement joins TRBV7-9 to TRBJ1-5; D perhaps matches TRBD1 (6 bases). V was cut by 0 bases and J by 2 bases, with 11 bases left in between. In germline, CDR1 is SEHNR, CDR2 FQNEAQ (reference sequence). This CDR3 has 16 residues. CDR3 region: CASSLAPGEGNQPQHF. The CDR3 nucleotides are TGTGCCAGCAGCTTAGCCCCAGGGGAAGGCAATCAGCCCCAGCATTTT. The whole variable domain, filled in from reference TRBV7-9 and TRBJ1-5, reads DTGVSQNPRHKITKRGQNVTFRCDPISEHNRLYWYRQTLGQGPEFLTYFQNEAQLEKSRLLSDRFSAERPKGSFSTLEIQRTEQGDSAMYLCASSLAPGEGNQPQHFGDGTRLSIL.

A few counts support this clone. The J gene is TRBJ2-7, the V gene TRBV7-6, with TRBD1 matching 9 bases. Germline V gene sequence: CDR1 SGHVS, CDR2 FNYEAQ. This CDR3 spans 14 amino acids. Trimming took 5 bases from V and 7 from J; bases not matched to a gene: 9. For the CDR3, the DNA is TGTGCCAGCAGCCCCGATGACAGGGGGAGAGAGCAGTACTTC. Protein: CASSPDDRGREQYF.

The chain is built from TRBV12-1 and TRBJ1-2. TRBV12-1 is recorded as a pseudogene. This CDR3 has 10 amino acids. CDR3 sequence: CATGRGGYTF. The CDR3 bases are TGTGCCACGGGGCGGGGTGGCTACACCTTC.

The V and J genes are TRBV3-1 (or the pseudogene TRBV3-2) and TRBJ2-3, with 7 nucleotides matching TRBD1. The CDR3 runs 16 residues. Germline CDR1 LGHDT, CDR2 YNNKEL (reference sequence). The V segment lost 5 bases and the J segment 2 bases; nucleotides outside the gene matches: 10. CDR3 amino acids: CASSLIGQVDTDTQYF. The CDR3 coding sequence is TGTGCCAGCAGCTTAATCGGACAGGTGGACACAGATACGCAGTATTTT.